The 3 T cell receptor beta chains in this list originate from one sample, sequenced in a study of cytomegalovirus exposure and HLA in healthy donors. Vbeta (60) and Jbeta (13) primers were used in the PCR. Here immunoSEQ multiplex PCR was the method, and the copy in TCRdb shows in-frame clones only, minus some. The sample yields some 120,000 clones, 77% seen once. The sequenced sample was PBMCs. The receptor source for this set is a woman aged 40 to 49 in good health and CMV-seropositive.

The CDR3 bases are TGCGCCAGCAGCCAAGGACAGAACACTGAAGCTTTCTTT. This codes for CASSQGQNTEAFF. The rearrangement uses TRBV4-1 and TRBJ1-1; D gene ambiguous. V dropped 1 base and J dropped 1 base, with 4 bases sitting between them. Germline CDR1 and CDR2: MGHRA and YSYEKL. The CDR3 extends over 13 amino acids.

The rearrangement uses TRBV20-1 and TRBJ1-1, with TRBD1 as a possible D gene (6 bases). Germline V gene sequence: CDR1 DFQATT, CDR2 SNEGSKA (reference sequence). The CDR3 loop spans 11 amino acids. Written as DNA, the CDR3 is TGCGGAGGATTGGGGGCAACTGAAGCTTTCTTT. This encodes CGGLGATEAFF.

The J gene is TRBJ2-3, the V gene TRBV25-1, with TRBD2 identical over 11 bases. The CDR3 runs to 17 residues. J gave up 4 bases and V 3 bases, and 9 bases lay outside the gene matches. Germline-derived CDR1 and CDR2 are MGHDK and SYGVNS. In DNA, the CDR3 is TGTGCCAGCAGTGACGATAGCGGGAGGGCCCCCCCAGATACGCAGTATTTT. Translated: CASSDDSGRAPPDTQYF. The entire variable domain, with the rest obtained from reference TRBV25-1 and TRBJ2-3, is as follows: EADIYQTPRYLVIGTGKKITLECSQTMGHDKMYWYQQDPGMELHLIHYSYGVNSTEKGDLSSESTVSRIRTEHFPLTLESARPSHTSQYLCASSDDSGRAPPDTQYFGPGTRLTVL.